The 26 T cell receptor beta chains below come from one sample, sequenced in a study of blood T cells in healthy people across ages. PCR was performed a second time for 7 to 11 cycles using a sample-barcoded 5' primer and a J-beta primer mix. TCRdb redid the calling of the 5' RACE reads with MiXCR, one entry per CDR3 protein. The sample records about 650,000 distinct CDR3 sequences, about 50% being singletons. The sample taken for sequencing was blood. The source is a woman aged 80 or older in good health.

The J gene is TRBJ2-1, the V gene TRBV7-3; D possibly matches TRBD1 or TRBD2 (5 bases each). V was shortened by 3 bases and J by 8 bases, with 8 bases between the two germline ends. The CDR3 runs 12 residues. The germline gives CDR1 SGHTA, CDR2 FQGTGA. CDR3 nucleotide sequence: TGTGCCAGCAGCTTTGAGGGGCATGAGCAGTTCTTC. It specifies CASSFEGHEQFF.

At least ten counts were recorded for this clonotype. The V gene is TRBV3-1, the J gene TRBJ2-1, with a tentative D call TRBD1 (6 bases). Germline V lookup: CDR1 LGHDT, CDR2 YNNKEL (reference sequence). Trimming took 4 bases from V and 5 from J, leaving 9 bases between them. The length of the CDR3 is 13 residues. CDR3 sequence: CASSLSGDNEQFF. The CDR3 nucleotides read TGTGCCAGCAGCCTGTCAGGGGACAATGAGCAGTTCTTC.

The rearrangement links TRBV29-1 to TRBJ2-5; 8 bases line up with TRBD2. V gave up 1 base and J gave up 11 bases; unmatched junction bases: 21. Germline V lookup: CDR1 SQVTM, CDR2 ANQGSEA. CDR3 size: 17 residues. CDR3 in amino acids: CSVEGRSREAPHNEQYF. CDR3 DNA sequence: TGCAGCGTTGAAGGAAGGTCGCGGGAGGCACCGCACAATGAGCAGTACTTC.

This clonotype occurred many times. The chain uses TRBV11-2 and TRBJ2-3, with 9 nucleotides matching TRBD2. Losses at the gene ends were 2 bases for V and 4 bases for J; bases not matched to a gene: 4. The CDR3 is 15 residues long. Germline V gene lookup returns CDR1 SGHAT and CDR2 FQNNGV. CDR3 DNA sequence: TGTGCCAGCAGCTTACTGAGGACTAGCGCAGATACGCAGTATTTT. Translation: CASSLLRTSADTQYF.

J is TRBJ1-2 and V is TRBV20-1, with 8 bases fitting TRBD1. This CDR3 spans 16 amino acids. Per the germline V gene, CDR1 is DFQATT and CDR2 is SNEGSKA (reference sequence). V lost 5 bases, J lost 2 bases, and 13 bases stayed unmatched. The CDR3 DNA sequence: TGCAGTGCTTTCTTCAGGACAGGGCCCTCGAACTATGGCTACACCTTC. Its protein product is CSAFFRTGPSNYGYTF.

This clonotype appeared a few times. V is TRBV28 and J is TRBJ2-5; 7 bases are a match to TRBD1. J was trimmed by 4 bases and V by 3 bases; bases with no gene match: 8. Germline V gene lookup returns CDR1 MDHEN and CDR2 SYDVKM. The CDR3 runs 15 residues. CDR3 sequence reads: CASSLAGGLRETQYF. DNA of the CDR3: TGTGCCAGCAGTTTGGCAGGGGGTCTCCGAGAGACCCAGTACTTC.

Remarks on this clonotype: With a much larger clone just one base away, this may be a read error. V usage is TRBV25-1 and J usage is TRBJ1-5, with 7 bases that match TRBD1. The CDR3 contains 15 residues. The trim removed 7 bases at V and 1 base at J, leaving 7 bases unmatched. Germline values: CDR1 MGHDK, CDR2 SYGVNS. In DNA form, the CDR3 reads TGTGCCAGCAATGGACGAGGGGGCAGCAATCAGCCCCAGCATTTT. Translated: CASNGRGGSNQPQHF.

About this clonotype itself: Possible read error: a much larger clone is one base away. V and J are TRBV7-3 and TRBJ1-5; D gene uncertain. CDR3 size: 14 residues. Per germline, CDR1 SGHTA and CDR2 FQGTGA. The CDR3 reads CTSSLGGRNQPQHF. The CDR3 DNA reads TGTACCAGCAGCTTAGGAGGCCGCAATCAGCCCCAGCATTTT. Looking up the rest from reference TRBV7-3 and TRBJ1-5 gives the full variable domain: GAGVSQTPSNKVTEKGKYVELRCDPISGHTALYWYRQSLGQGPEFLIYFQGTGAADDSGLPNDRFFAVRPEGSVSTLKIQRTERGDSAVYLCTSSLGGRNQPQHFGDGTRLSIL.

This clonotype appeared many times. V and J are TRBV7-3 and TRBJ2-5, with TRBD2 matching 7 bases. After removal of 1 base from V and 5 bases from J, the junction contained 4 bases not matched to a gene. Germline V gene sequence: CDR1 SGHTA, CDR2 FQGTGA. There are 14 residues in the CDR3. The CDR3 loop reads CASSLNGGTETQYF. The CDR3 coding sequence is TGTGCCAGCAGCTTAAACGGGGGGACGGAGACCCAGTACTTC.

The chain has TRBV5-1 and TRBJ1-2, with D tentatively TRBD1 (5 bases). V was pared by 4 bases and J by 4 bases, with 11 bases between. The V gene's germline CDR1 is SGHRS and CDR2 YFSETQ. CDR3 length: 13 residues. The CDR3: CASSVGGFYGYTF. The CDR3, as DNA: TGCGCCAGCAGCGTGGGGGGGTTCTATGGCTACACCTTC.

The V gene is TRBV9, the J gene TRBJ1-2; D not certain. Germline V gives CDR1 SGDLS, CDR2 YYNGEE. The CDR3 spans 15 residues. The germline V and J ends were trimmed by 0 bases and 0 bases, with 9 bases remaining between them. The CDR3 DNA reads TGTGCCAGCAGCGTAGGGGGAGCCCCTAACTATGGCTACACCTTC. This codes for CASSVGGAPNYGYTF.

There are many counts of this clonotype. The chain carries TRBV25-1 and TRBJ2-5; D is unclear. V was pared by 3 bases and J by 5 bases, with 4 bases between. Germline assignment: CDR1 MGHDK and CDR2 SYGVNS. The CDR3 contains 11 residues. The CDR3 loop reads CASSDWETQYF. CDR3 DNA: TGTGCCAGCAGTGATTGGGAGACCCAGTACTTC.

The chain's CDR3 is CASSFPGRSGEKLFF. The CDR3 DNA reads as TGTGCCAGCAGTTTCCCCGGGAGGAGCGGTGAAAAACTGTTTTTT. The J gene is TRBJ1-4, the V gene TRBV7-9, with D unclear. CDR3 length: 15 residues. Germline V lookup: CDR1 SEHNR, CDR2 FQNEAQ (reference sequence). Between the trimmed V and J ends, which lost 6 bases and 7 bases, there was a span of 18 bases.

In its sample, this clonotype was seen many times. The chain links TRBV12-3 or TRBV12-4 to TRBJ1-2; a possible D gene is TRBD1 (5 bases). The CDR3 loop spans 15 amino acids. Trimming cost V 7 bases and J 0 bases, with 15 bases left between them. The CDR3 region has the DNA TGTGCCAGCACCCCCGGGGGGGTAGCTAACTATGGCTACACCTTC. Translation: CASTPGGVANYGYTF.

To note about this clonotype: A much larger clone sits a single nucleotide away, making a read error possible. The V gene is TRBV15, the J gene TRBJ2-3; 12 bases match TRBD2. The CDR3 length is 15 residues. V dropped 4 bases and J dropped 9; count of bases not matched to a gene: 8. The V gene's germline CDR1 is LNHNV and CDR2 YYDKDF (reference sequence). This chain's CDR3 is CATSTRLAGVKTQYF. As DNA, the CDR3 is TGTGCCACCAGCACCAGACTAGCGGGAGTAAAGACGCAGTATTTT.

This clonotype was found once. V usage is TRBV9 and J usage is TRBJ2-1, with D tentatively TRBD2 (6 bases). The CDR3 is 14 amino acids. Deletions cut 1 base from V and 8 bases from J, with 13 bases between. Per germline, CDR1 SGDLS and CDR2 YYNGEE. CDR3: CASSVWGVGDEQFF. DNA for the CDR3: TGTGCCAGCAGCGTATGGGGGGTTGGGGATGAGCAGTTCTTC.

The CDR3: CASSQMPGQGHEQYF. In DNA, the CDR3 is TGTGCCAGCAGCCAAATGCCGGGACAGGGTCACGAGCAGTACTTC. The chain recombines TRBV3-1 with TRBJ2-4; 9 bases map to TRBD1. The J call may be mistaken, given a closer DNA end match to TRBJ2-7. The CDR3 contains 15 residues. Germline CDR1 and CDR2: LGHDT and YNNKEL (reference sequence).

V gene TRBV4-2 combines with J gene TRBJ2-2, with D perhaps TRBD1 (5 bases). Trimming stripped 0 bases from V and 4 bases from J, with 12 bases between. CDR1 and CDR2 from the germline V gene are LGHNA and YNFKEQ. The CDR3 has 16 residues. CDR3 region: CASSQERGRFTGELFF. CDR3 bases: TGTGCCAGCAGCCAAGAAAGGGGCCGGTTCACCGGGGAGCTGTTTTTT.

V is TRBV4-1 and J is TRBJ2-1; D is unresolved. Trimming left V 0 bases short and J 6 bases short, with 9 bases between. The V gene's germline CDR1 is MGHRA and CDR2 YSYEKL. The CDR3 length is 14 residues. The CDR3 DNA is TGCGCCAGCAGCCAAGACGTACTGTTCAATGAGCAGTTCTTC. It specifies CASSQDVLFNEQFF.

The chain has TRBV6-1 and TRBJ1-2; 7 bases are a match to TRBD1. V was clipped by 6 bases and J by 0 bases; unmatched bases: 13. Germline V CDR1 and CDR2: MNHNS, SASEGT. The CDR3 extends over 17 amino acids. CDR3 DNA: TGTGCCAGCAGATCTACGGGACAGAATTTAGCTAACTATGGCTACACCTTC. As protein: CASRSTGQNLANYGYTF.

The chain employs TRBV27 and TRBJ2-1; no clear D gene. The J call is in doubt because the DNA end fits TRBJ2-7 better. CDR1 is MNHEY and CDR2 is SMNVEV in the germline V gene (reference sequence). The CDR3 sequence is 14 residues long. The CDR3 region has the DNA TGTGCCAGCGGGCTTCCGAGCTCCTACAATGAGCAGTACTTC. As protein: CASGLPSSYNEQYF.

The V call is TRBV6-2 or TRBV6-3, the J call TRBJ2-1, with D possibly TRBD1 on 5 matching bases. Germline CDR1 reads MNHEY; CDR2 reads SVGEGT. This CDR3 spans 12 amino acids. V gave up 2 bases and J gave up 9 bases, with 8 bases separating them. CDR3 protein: CASSYGAIEQFF. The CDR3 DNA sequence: TGTGCCAGCAGTTACGGGGCAATTGAGCAGTTCTTC.

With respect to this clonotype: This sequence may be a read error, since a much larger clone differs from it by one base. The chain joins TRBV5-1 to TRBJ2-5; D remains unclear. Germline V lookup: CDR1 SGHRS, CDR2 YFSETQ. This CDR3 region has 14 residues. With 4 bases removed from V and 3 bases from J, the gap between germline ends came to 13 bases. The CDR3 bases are TGCGCCAGCAGCCTGGAACTTAACAAAGAGACCCAGTACTTC. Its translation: CASSLELNKETQYF.

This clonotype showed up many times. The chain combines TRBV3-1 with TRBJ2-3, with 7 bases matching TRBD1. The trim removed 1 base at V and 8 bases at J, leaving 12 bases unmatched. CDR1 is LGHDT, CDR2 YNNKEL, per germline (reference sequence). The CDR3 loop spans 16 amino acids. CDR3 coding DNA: TGTGCCAGCAGCCAAGTTACAGGGGCGGTTGGTGTTACGCAGTATTTT. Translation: CASSQVTGAVGVTQYF.

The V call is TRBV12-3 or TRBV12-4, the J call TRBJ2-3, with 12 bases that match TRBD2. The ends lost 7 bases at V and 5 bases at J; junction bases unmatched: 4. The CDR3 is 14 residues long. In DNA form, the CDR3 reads TGTGCCAGCAAACCGGGACTAGCGGGAGATACGCAGTATTTT. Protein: CASKPGLAGDTQYF.

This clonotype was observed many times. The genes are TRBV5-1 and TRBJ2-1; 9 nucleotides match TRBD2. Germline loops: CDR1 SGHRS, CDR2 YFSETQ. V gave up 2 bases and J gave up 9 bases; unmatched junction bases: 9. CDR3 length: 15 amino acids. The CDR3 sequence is CASSFIAGVVSEQFF. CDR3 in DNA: TGCGCCAGCAGCTTCATAGCGGGAGTGGTTAGTGAGCAGTTCTTC.